This entry lists 10 T cell receptor beta chains sequenced from one sample in a study of blood T cell repertoires in COVID-19 (dated by TCRdb to about 2020). Libraries were prepared through the immunoSEQ multiplex PCR assay. TCRdb re-hosts the immuneACCESS table, in-frame sequences only. Its copies lack some clones; in the studies checked, an unresolved V gene accounts for under half of them, and the cause for the rest is not known. The sample table records 65,000 to 75,000 clones; 80% to 85% of these occur just once. 15% to 18% of the sample comes from the top ten. The source material was peripheral blood. The source is an elderly man with acute or convalescent COVID-19.

This chain uses TRBV7-8 with TRBJ2-1, with TRBD2 matching 14 bases. The CDR3 sequence is 15 residues long. Trimming cost V 4 bases and J 7 bases; bases outside gene matches: 3. The V gene's germline CDR1 is SGHVS and CDR2 FQNEAQ. CDR3 residues: CASSSGLAGGNEQFF. The CDR3 DNA reads TGTGCCAGCAGCTCAGGACTAGCGGGAGGAAATGAGCAGTTCTTC.

In regard to this clone: A read error is possible here, since a much larger clone lies one base away. This chain joins TRBV7-2 and TRBJ2-1, with 10 bases lining up with TRBD2. CDR3 length: 15 amino acids. Germline CDR1 is SGHTA and CDR2 is FQGNSA. V was pared by 3 bases and J by 1 base, with 0 bases of the junction left unmatched. CDR3 sequence: CASSFSGGSYNEQFF. The CDR3 DNA sequence: TGTGCCAGCAGCTTTAGCGGGGGGTCCTACAATGAGCAGTTCTTC.

This chain uses TRBV23-1 with TRBJ1-1; weak D call: TRBD1 (5 bases). TRBV23-1 counts as an open reading frame of uncertain function. The CDR3 extends over 10 amino acids. The V and J ends lost 9 bases and 10 bases respectively, with 12 bases between them. The CDR3 reads CARTADRAFF. CDR3 coding DNA: TGCGCCAGGACAGCAGACAGAGCTTTCTTT.

This clone was detected only a few times. The V gene is TRBV11-3, the J gene TRBJ1-1; no firm D call. Germline CDR1 reads SGHNT; CDR2 reads YENEEA. Trimming stripped 5 bases from V and 4 bases from J, with 11 bases between. The CDR3 length is 13 residues. CDR3 sequence (DNA): TGTGCCAGCAGCAAGACCCGGGGCACTGAAGCTTTCTTT. Its protein product is CASSKTRGTEAFF.

This clone has only one observation. This rearrangement joins TRBV5-1 to TRBJ1-2; 7 bases are shared with TRBD1. V was pared by 5 bases and J by 4 bases, with 8 bases of the junction left unmatched. The CDR3 has 14 amino acids. Germline lookup yields CDR1 SGHRS and CDR2 YFSETQ. The CDR3 sequence: CASSPSGGIYGYTF. CDR3 bases: TGCGCCAGCAGTCCCTCAGGGGGAATCTATGGCTACACCTTC. Variable domain in full (rest from reference TRBV5-1 and TRBJ1-2): KAGVTQTPRYLIKTRGQQVTLSCSPISGHRSVSWYQQTPGQGLQFLFEYFSETQRNKGNFPGRFSGRQFSNSRSEMNVSTLELGDSALYLCASSPSGGIYGYTFGSGTRLTVV.

V and J are TRBV7-9 and TRBJ2-4; 14 bases are a match to TRBD2. Looked up from germline, CDR1 is SEHNR and CDR2 is FQNEAQ (reference sequence). The CDR3 contains 15 residues. Trimming at V came to 5 bases and at J to 7 bases, leaving 4 bases not matched to a gene. The CDR3 nucleotides are TGTGCCAGCAGCCTGACTAGCGGGAGGGATAACATTCAGTACTTC. Translating gives CASSLTSGRDNIQYF.

The V gene is TRBV7-9, the J gene TRBJ1-4, with 7 positions matching TRBD1. CDR1 SEHNR and CDR2 FQNEAQ come from the germline V gene (reference sequence). This CDR3 region has 14 residues. The V and J ends lost 5 bases and 1 base, in that order; junction bases with no gene match: 1. The CDR3 DNA reads TGTGCCAGCAGCAGGGGGCAAACTAATGAAAAACTGTTTTTT. Protein: CASSRGQTNEKLFF.

The table lists this clone with a few counts. The V call is TRBV6-1, the J call TRBJ2-7, with 9 bases aligning to TRBD1. Germline loops: CDR1 MNHNS, CDR2 SASEGT. There are 14 residues in the CDR3. Losses at the gene ends were 2 bases for V and 7 bases for J; bases not matched to a gene: 6. Here the CDR3 DNA reads TGTGCCAGCAGTGAAAGGTGGGACAGGGCAGAGCAGTACTTC. Translated: CASSERWDRAEQYF.

The chain links TRBV29-1 to TRBJ1-1, with D perhaps matching TRBD1 (6 bases). CDR1 is SQVTM and CDR2 is ANQGSEA in the germline V gene. This CDR3 is built from 14 residues. V was cut by 3 bases and J by 10 bases, with 21 bases left in between. DNA for the CDR3: TGCAGCGTTGACGGAGGACAGCCGGCCCTTGGAGCTTTCTTT. Its translation is CSVDGGQPALGAFF.

The chain is built from TRBV13 and TRBJ1-1; D is perhaps TRBD1 (6 bases). The V and J ends lost 7 bases and 3 bases respectively, with 15 bases between them. This CDR3 is built from 14 residues. The germline CDR1 and CDR2 sequences are PRHDT and FYEKMQ (reference sequence). The CDR3 sequence is CASTTWGGHTEAFF. The CDR3 DNA follows: TGTGCCAGCACGACCTGGGGGGGCCACACTGAAGCTTTCTTT.